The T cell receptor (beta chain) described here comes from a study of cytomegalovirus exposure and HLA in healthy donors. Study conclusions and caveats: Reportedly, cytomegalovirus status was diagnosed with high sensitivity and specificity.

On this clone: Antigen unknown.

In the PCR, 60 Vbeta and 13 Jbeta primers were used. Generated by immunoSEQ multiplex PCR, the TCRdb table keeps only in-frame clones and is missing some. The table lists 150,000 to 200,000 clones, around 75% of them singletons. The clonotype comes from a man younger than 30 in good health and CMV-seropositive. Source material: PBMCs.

The CDR3 DNA sequence: TGTGCCAGCAGTAGGACAGGGACTTACGCGAACACCGGGGAGCTGTTTTTT. It encodes CASSRTGTYANTGELFF. The chain recombines TRBV2 with TRBJ2-2; 8 bases align to TRBD1. Germline loops: CDR1 SNHLY, CDR2 FYNNEI. The ends lost 5 bases at V and 0 bases at J; junction bases unmatched: 8. There are 17 residues in the CDR3.